What follows are 25 T cell receptor beta chains derived from one specimen sequenced in a study of beta chain features in type 1 diabetes. Since all of the isolated RNA was reverse transcribed, expressed TCRB transcripts were what got sequenced. Assay: immunoSEQ multiplex PCR; the TCRdb copy retains only in-frame clones and omits some. The repertoire holds 500,000 to 700,000 clones, about 16% seen once, with about 0.086% in the top ten. The sequencing sample was made of naive CD4+ T cells from blood. Receptors originate from a man aged 18 to 29 in good health.

There are a few counts of this clone. The chain employs TRBV18 and TRBJ2-2, with a weak D call TRBD1 (5 bases). From germline, CDR1 is KGHSH and CDR2 LQKENI. V shed 4 bases and J shed 0 bases, with 15 bases lying between them. The length of the CDR3 is 17 residues. The CDR3 sequence: CASSLAGLSSNTGELFF. DNA for the CDR3: TGTGCCAGCTCACTAGCAGGGCTTTCCTCGAACACCGGGGAGCTGTTTTTT.

The chain combines TRBV7-3 with TRBJ2-1; the D is unclear. The CDR3 is 12 residues long. Germline V CDR1 and CDR2: SGHTA, FQGTGA. Trimming removed 4 bases from V and 12 bases from J, with 13 bases in between. CDR3 nucleotide sequence: TGTGCCAGCAGCTCCCCACCCCGTGGGCAGTTCTTC. Translation: CASSSPPRGQFF. The full variable domain, rest sourced from reference TRBV7-3 and TRBJ2-1, is GAGVSQTPSNKVTEKGKYVELRCDPISGHTALYWYRQSLGQGPEFLIYFQGTGAADDSGLPNDRFFAVRPEGSVSTLKIQRTERGDSAVYLCASSSPPRGQFFGPGTRLTVL.

The chain recombines TRBV10-3 with TRBJ2-1, with 12 bases matching TRBD1. V lost 8 bases, J lost 9 bases, and 5 bases stayed unmatched. CDR3 size: 13 residues. In germline, CDR1 is ENHRY, CDR2 SYGVKD. The CDR3 reads CAIEGTGGREQFF. CDR3 DNA: TGTGCCATCGAGGGGACAGGGGGCCGTGAGCAGTTCTTC.

This clone has only a few counts. V and J are TRBV19 and TRBJ1-4; D is unresolved. This CDR3 spans 15 amino acids. The V gene's germline CDR1 is LNHDA and CDR2 SQIVND (reference sequence). The V gene lost 3 bases and the J gene lost 6 bases, with 14 bases spanning the gap. The CDR3 loop is CASSIRTALDEKLFF. The CDR3 bases are TGTGCCAGTAGTATTAGGACCGCTCTTGATGAAAAACTGTTTTTT.

This chain connects TRBV7-2 to TRBJ1-2; 11 bases line up with TRBD1. V shed 5 bases and J 1 base; nucleotides not matched to a gene: 6. This CDR3 region has 16 residues. The V gene's germline CDR1 is SGHTA and CDR2 FQGNSA. CDR3 region: CASSRGQGAINYGYTF. CDR3 DNA sequence: TGTGCCAGCAGCCGCGGACAGGGGGCGATTAACTATGGCTACACCTTC.

This clone was found a few times. The chain uses TRBV28 and TRBJ2-7; TRBD2 matches at 7 bases. Germline lookup yields CDR1 MDHEN and CDR2 SYDVKM. The CDR3 contains 13 residues. The CDR3 is CAVVRESPTKQYF. CDR3 DNA: TGTGCAGTCGTGCGGGAGAGCCCTACGAAGCAGTACTTC.

This clone came up a few times. Distinct nucleotide sequences in the sample also encode this CDR3. The CDR3 DNA reads as TGTGCCAGCTCAACGGGACAGGGGACTTACAATGAGCAGTTCTTC. Its protein is CASSTGQGTYNEQFF. The rearrangement links TRBV18 to TRBJ2-1; 10 nucleotides match TRBD1. CDR1 is KGHSH, CDR2 LQKENI, per germline. With 5 bases clipped from V and 4 bases from J, the junction kept 5 bases outside the gene matches. This CDR3 has 15 amino acids.

The J gene is TRBJ2-5, the V gene TRBV7-2, with a weak D call TRBD1 (6 bases). CDR1 and CDR2 from the germline V gene are SGHTA and FQGNSA. Between the trimmed V and J ends, which lost 2 bases and 5 bases, there was a span of 12 bases. This CDR3 has 14 amino acids. The CDR3 loop reads CASSLIWQGETQYF. CDR3 DNA sequence: TGTGCCAGCAGCTTAATTTGGCAGGGGGAGACCCAGTACTTC.

This clone was seen more than once but under ten times. This same CDR3 is encoded by further DNA sequences in the sample. The rearrangement joins TRBV7-2 to TRBJ2-3; TRBD2 matches at 10 bases. The CDR3 has 16 residues. CDR1 SGHTA and CDR2 FQGNSA come from the germline V gene. J gave up 1 base and V 5 bases, and 6 bases lay outside the gene matches. The CDR3 region is CASSPGGLAGTDTQYF. The DNA for the CDR3 is TGTGCCAGCAGCCCCGGAGGACTAGCGGGCACAGATACGCAGTATTTT.

This clone turned up a few times. The chain carries TRBV27 and TRBJ1-5; D is undetermined. The V and J ends lost 7 bases and 0 bases respectively, with 7 bases between them. The CDR3 sequence is 13 residues long. CDR1 and CDR2 (germline): MNHEY, SMNVEV (reference sequence). The CDR3 region is CASKYNSNQPQHF. The CDR3 DNA sequence: TGTGCCAGCAAGTACAATAGCAATCAGCCCCAGCATTTT.

The V gene is TRBV5-4, the J gene TRBJ1-1; 9 bases agree with TRBD1. The CDR3 has 15 residues. With V trimmed by 4 bases and J by 4 bases, 8 bases remained unmatched. The germline V gene encodes CDR1 SGHNT and CDR2 YYREEE (reference sequence). CDR3 protein: CASSNRTGAGTEAFF. The CDR3 nucleotides are TGTGCCAGCAGCAACAGGACAGGGGCTGGCACTGAAGCTTTCTTT. The full variable domain, completed using reference TRBV5-4 and TRBJ1-1, is ETGVTQSPTHLIKTRGQQVTLRCSSQSGHNTVSWYQQALGQGPQFIFQYYREEENGRGNFPPRFSGLQFPNYSSELNVNALELDDSALYLCASSNRTGAGTEAFFGQGTRLTVV.

There are a few counts of this clone. This rearrangement joins TRBV7-2 to TRBJ1-2; D is uncertain. V lost 3 bases and J 4 bases, leaving 15 bases between the germline ends. The CDR3 runs to 15 residues. Germline CDR1 reads SGHTA; CDR2 reads FQGNSA. CDR3 in amino acids: CASSFKRLSIYGYTF. CDR3 DNA: TGTGCCAGCAGCTTTAAACGTTTGAGTATCTATGGCTACACCTTC.

This rearrangement joins TRBV7-2 to TRBJ2-7; 10 nucleotides align to TRBD2. The CDR3 spans 16 residues. Per germline, CDR1 SGHTA and CDR2 FQGNSA. V lost 0 bases, J lost 2 bases, and 4 bases stayed unmatched. The CDR3 spells CASSLAPSGGTYEQYF. The DNA of the CDR3 is TGTGCCAGCAGCTTAGCCCCTAGCGGGGGCACCTACGAGCAGTACTTC.

This sequence joins TRBV4-2 and TRBJ1-1; D gene unclear. Germline-derived CDR1 and CDR2 are LGHNA and YNFKEQ. The V end lost 0 bases, the J end lost 4 bases, and 12 bases lay between the germline ends. The CDR3 runs to 15 residues. CDR3 bases: TGTGCCAGCAGCCAAGATCTAGCGAGAAGCACTGAAGCTTTCTTT. Amino acid sequence: CASSQDLARSTEAFF.

This clone was observed a handful of times. The chain joins TRBV7-2 to TRBJ1-2; possible D gene TRBD1, 5 bases. The ends were cut back, 0 bases at V and 4 bases at J, with 6 bases in the middle. Germline V lookup: CDR1 SGHTA, CDR2 FQGNSA. This CDR3 has 13 amino acids. CDR3 sequence: CASSLAQGYGYTF. The CDR3 bases are TGTGCCAGCAGCTTAGCGCAGGGCTATGGCTACACCTTC.

As DNA, the CDR3 is TGTGCCAGCAGCCCAAGATGGGGGACACTCTCCTACGAGCAGTACTTC. Translated: CASSPRWGTLSYEQYF. The V call is TRBV11-2, the J call TRBJ2-7, with a weak D call TRBD1 (6 bases). Germline V gene sequence: CDR1 SGHAT, CDR2 FQNNGV. The CDR3 is 16 amino acids. V lost 5 bases and J lost 0, with 17 bases in between.

J is TRBJ1-1 and V is TRBV30; D might be TRBD1 (5 bases). Trimming removed 4 bases at V and 10 bases at J, with 16 bases between. In germline, CDR1 is GTSNPN, CDR2 SVGIG (reference sequence). The CDR3 sequence is 12 residues long. The chain's CDR3 is CAWKPGPKGAFF. The CDR3 nucleotides are TGTGCCTGGAAGCCGGGACCGAAGGGAGCTTTCTTT.

The rearrangement joins TRBV6-5 to TRBJ2-1, with D possibly being TRBD2 (6 bases). Germline CDR1 MNHEY, CDR2 SVGAGI. This CDR3 contains 11 residues. V was shortened by 3 bases and J by 12 bases, with 9 bases between the two germline ends. CDR3 sequence reads: CASSYSGGQFF. The CDR3 DNA follows: TGTGCCAGCAGTTATTCCGGGGGGCAGTTCTTC.

This sequence joins TRBV28 and TRBJ1-1; unclear D gene. V gave up 8 bases and J gave up 5 bases, with 9 bases separating them. The germline V gene encodes CDR1 MDHEN and CDR2 SYDVKM. This CDR3 is 11 amino acids long. The CDR3 spells CASGVKTEAFF. CDR3 bases: TGTGCCAGCGGGGTCAAGACTGAAGCTTTCTTT.

A few counts support this clone. V usage is TRBV9 and J usage is TRBJ2-7, with D possibly matching TRBD2 (6 bases). The CDR3 extends over 13 amino acids. V lost 4 bases and J lost 6, with 14 bases in between. Per germline, CDR1 SGDLS and CDR2 YYNGEE. The CDR3 protein is CASSPRFGGEQYF. In DNA, the CDR3 is TGTGCCAGCAGCCCTAGATTCGGGGGCGAGCAGTACTTC.

The chain employs TRBV7-2 and TRBJ2-5; 8 nucleotides agree with TRBD2. The CDR3 is 15 amino acids. The germline gives CDR1 SGHTA, CDR2 FQGNSA. With V trimmed by 11 bases and J by 1 base, 12 bases remained unmatched. The CDR3 coding sequence is TGTGCCCCTGTCAAGCGGGAGAAATCCCAAGAGACCCAGTACTTC. Residues: CAPVKREKSQETQYF. Variable domain in full (rest from reference TRBV7-2 and TRBJ2-5): GAGVSQSPSNKVTEKGKDVELRCDPISGHTALYWYRQSLGQGLEFLIYFQGNSAPDKSGLPSDRFSAERTGGSVSTLTIQRTQQEDSAVYLCAPVKREKSQETQYFGPGTRLLVL.

The rearrangement links TRBV15 to TRBJ2-5, with a possible D match to TRBD2 (6 bases). V was shortened by 2 bases and J by 5 bases, with 18 bases between the two germline ends. CDR1 is LNHNV and CDR2 is YYDKDF in the germline V gene (reference sequence). This CDR3 has 16 amino acids. The CDR3 bases are TGTGCCACCAGCAGACAACCCCTGGGGGGTGGGGAGACCCAGTACTTC. Translation gives CATSRQPLGGGETQYF. Looking up the rest from reference TRBV15 and TRBJ2-5 gives the full variable domain: DAMVIQNPRYQVTQFGKPVTLSCSQTLNHNVMYWYQQKSSQAPKLLFHYYDKDFNNEADTPDNFQSRRPNTSFCFLDIRSPGLGDTAMYLCATSRQPLGGGETQYFGPGTRLLVL.

The chain combines TRBV10-3 with TRBJ1-2; D remains unclear. Germline V gene data show CDR1 as ENHRY and CDR2 as SYGVKD. The CDR3 loop spans 14 amino acids. Trimming cost V 7 bases and J 6 bases, with 18 bases left between them. CDR3 nucleotide sequence: TGTGCCATCATTTCGGACGGAGCCTCCCATGGCTACACCTTC. Encoded protein: CAIISDGASHGYTF.

This clone was found a few times. The chain couples TRBV25-1 to TRBJ1-4; a weak D match, TRBD1 (6 bases). CDR1 is MGHDK, CDR2 SYGVNS, per germline. V was pared by 4 bases and J by 0 bases, with 9 bases between. This CDR3 is 15 amino acids long. The CDR3 region has the DNA TGTGCCAGCAGTGCTACAGGGCCAACTAATGAAAAACTGTTTTTT. Amino acids: CASSATGPTNEKLFF.

Note on this clone: Within the sample, other DNA sequences also encode this same CDR3. The rearrangement uses TRBV5-6 and TRBJ1-1, with D uncertain. Germline V CDR1 and CDR2: SGHDT, YYEEEE. Trimming removed 0 bases from V and 2 bases from J, with 5 bases in between. The CDR3 has 13 residues. This CDR3 reads CASSLAANTEAFF. The CDR3 DNA reads TGTGCCAGCAGCTTGGCAGCTAACACTGAAGCTTTCTTT.